The 29 T cell receptor beta chains below all came from one sample that was sequenced in a study of beta chain features in type 1 diabetes. Findings and limits, study-wide: The study found moderately but significantly shorter TCRB CDR3s in all four CD4+ subsets of Type 1 diabetes patients.

The study reverse transcribed the entire isolated RNA, so it sequenced expressed TCRB transcripts. Measured with immunoSEQ multiplex PCR; TCRdb has only the in-frame clones, and not every one. Of hundreds of thousands of clones in the sample, around 15% were seen once. Their cognate antigens are unknown. Specimen: naive CD4+ T cells from blood. The receptors come from a man aged 18-30 years with type 1 diabetes.

The chain is built from TRBV7-2 and TRBJ2-7; D ambiguous. CDR1 is SGHTA, CDR2 FQGNSA, per germline. V was pared by 5 bases and J by 3 bases, with 11 bases between. CDR3 length: 13 amino acids. This CDR3 is CASSPGPVYEQYF. The CDR3 nucleotides read TGTGCCAGCAGCCCCGGGCCTGTCTACGAGCAGTACTTC. The full variable domain, completed using reference TRBV7-2 and TRBJ2-7, is GAGVSQSPSNKVTEKGKDVELRCDPISGHTALYWYRQSLGQGLEFLIYFQGNSAPDKSGLPSDRFSAERTGGSVSTLTIQRTQQEDSAVYLCASSPGPVYEQYFGPGTRLTVT.

The chain combines TRBV4-1 with TRBJ1-1; no clear D. V lost 4 bases to trimming and J lost 1 base, with 13 bases between them. CDR3 length equals 15 residues. Germline V CDR1 and CDR2: MGHRA, YSYEKL. CDR3 protein: CASSPARTGNTEAFF. The CDR3 coding sequence is TGCGCCAGCAGCCCAGCAAGAACGGGGAACACTGAAGCTTTCTTT.

The chain is built from TRBV30 and TRBJ2-5; 7 bases align to TRBD1. There are 15 residues in the CDR3. V shed 4 bases, J shed 0 bases, and the junction held 8 bases outside the gene matches. The germline CDR1 and CDR2 sequences are GTSNPN and SVGIG (reference sequence). This CDR3 is CAWTLGTAYQETQYF. The CDR3, as DNA: TGTGCCTGGACCCTCGGGACAGCGTACCAAGAGACCCAGTACTTC.

This chain uses TRBV14 with TRBJ2-7; possibly TRBD2 for D (6 bases). Trimming removed 1 base from V and 10 bases from J, with 17 bases in between. The CDR3 length is 14 residues. The germline V gene has CDR1 SGHDN and CDR2 FVKESK. CDR3: CASSQGSLAMGQYF. CDR3 nucleotide sequence: TGTGCCAGCAGCCAAGGATCGCTAGCGATGGGCCAGTACTTC.

This clone was seen a handful of times. The chain recombines TRBV28 with TRBJ2-7; D may be TRBD2 (5 bases). Trimming took 8 bases from V and 4 from J, leaving 12 bases between them. CDR3 size: 12 residues. Germline values: CDR1 MDHEN, CDR2 SYDVKM. The CDR3 coding sequence is TGTGCCAGCCTGTCGGGGTTTTACGAGCAGTACTTC. Translation: CASLSGFYEQYF. Combining the CDR3 with reference TRBV28 and TRBJ2-7 gives the whole variable domain DVKVTQSSRYLVKRTGEKVFLECVQDMDHENMFWYRQDPGLGLRLIYFSYDVKMKEKGDIPEGYSVSREKKERFSLILESASTNQTSMYLCASLSGFYEQYFGPGTRLTVT.

The chain carries TRBV7-3 and TRBJ2-2, with a possible D match to TRBD2 (6 bases). The V gene lost 5 bases and the J gene lost 6 bases, with 10 bases spanning the gap. The CDR3 is 13 amino acids. Germline CDR1 and CDR2: SGHTA and FQGTGA. CDR3 amino acids: CASSPPGAGELFF. Written as DNA, the CDR3 is TGTGCCAGCAGCCCCCCGGGGGCCGGGGAGCTGTTTTTT.

This clone showed up just a few times. V gene TRBV21-1 combines with J gene TRBJ2-2; the table's TRBD2 call for D was not verified on the DNA. TRBV21-1 is deemed a pseudogene. The CDR3 consists of 16 residues. CDR3 nucleotide sequence: TGTGCCAGCAGCGCAACACAGCGGGGCTCGGGCGGGGAGCTGTTTTTT. This codes for CASSATQRGSGGELFF.

The chain carries TRBV6-1 and TRBJ2-3, with TRBD2 matching 10 bases. The CDR3 contains 13 residues. Germline V gene sequence: CDR1 MNHNS, CDR2 SASEGT. Unmatched junction bases numbered 5, after V lost 11 bases and J lost 3 bases. The CDR3 is CAATTSGTDTQYF. The CDR3 DNA reads as TGTGCCGCAACGACTAGCGGGACAGATACGCAGTATTTT.

This clone was observed a handful of times. This sequence joins TRBV6-5 and TRBJ2-1; 8 nucleotides line up with TRBD2. The CDR3 runs to 15 residues. Germline CDR1 MNHEY, CDR2 SVGAGI. V shed 5 bases and J 0 bases; nucleotides not matched to a gene: 3. DNA for the CDR3: TGTGCCAGCAGTATTAGCGGGGCCTCCTACAATGAGCAGTTCTTC. Translated: CASSISGASYNEQFF.

This clone was counted between two and nine times. The rearrangement links TRBV19 to TRBJ1-5; maybe TRBD1 (5 bases). Trimming left V 11 bases short and J 4 bases short, with 21 bases between. The CDR3 extends over 15 amino acids. In germline, CDR1 is LNHDA, CDR2 SQIVND (reference sequence). CDR3 amino acids: CASQAGTLGNQPQHF. The CDR3 DNA sequence: TGTGCCTCACAGGCCGGGACCTTAGGGAATCAGCCCCAGCATTTT.

In this sample, this clone turned up a few times. V gene TRBV13 combines with J gene TRBJ2-3, with D tentatively TRBD2 (5 bases). Germline V lookup: CDR1 PRHDT, CDR2 FYEKMQ (reference sequence). V was shortened by 5 bases and J by 4 bases, with 22 bases between the two germline ends. The CDR3 is made up of 17 amino acids. The CDR3 sequence: CASSPNGWTGGPDTQYF. The CDR3 coding sequence is TGTGCCAGCAGCCCAAATGGTTGGACGGGCGGGCCAGATACGCAGTATTTT.

This clone was counted a few times. The CDR3 reads CASSGPGKSDYEQYF. The DNA for the CDR3 is TGTGCCAGCTCAGGACCTGGAAAATCAGACTACGAGCAGTACTTC. The rearrangement uses TRBV18 and TRBJ2-7; D gene uncertain. CDR1 is KGHSH and CDR2 is LQKENI in the germline V gene. V dropped 5 bases and J dropped 3 bases, with 17 bases sitting between them. This CDR3 comprises 15 residues. Variable domain in full (rest from reference TRBV18 and TRBJ2-7): NAGVMQNPRHLVRRRGQEARLRCSPMKGHSHVYWYRQLPEEGLKFMVYLQKENIIDESGMPKERFSAEFPKEGPSILRIQQVVRGDSAAYFCASSGPGKSDYEQYFGPGTRLTVT.

This clone was counted a few times. The chain couples TRBV28 to TRBJ1-2; 9 positions match TRBD1. Losses at the gene ends were 6 bases for V and 5 bases for J; bases not matched to a gene: 4. The length of the CDR3 is 13 residues. Germline V CDR1 and CDR2: MDHEN, SYDVKM. As DNA, the CDR3 is TGTGCCAGCAGCCAGGGACAGGGATATGGCTACACCTTC. Its protein product is CASSQGQGYGYTF.

The genes are TRBV19 and TRBJ1-6; 8 nucleotides match TRBD1. J was trimmed by 12 bases and V by 8 bases; bases with no gene match: 15. Germline loops: CDR1 LNHDA, CDR2 SQIVND (reference sequence). This CDR3 has 15 amino acids. The CDR3 sequence: CASFDPAGGAGPLHF. CDR3 nucleotides: TGTGCCAGTTTCGACCCGGCAGGGGGCGCGGGACCCCTCCACTTT.

This clone was picked up one time. The gene calls are TRBV5-4 and TRBJ1-2, with a weak D call TRBD1 (5 bases). CDR1 SGHNT and CDR2 YYREEE come from the germline V gene (reference sequence). V was cut by 2 bases and J by 7 bases, with 9 bases left in between. The CDR3 spans 12 residues. CDR3 sequence: CASSFERGGYTF. The CDR3 DNA reads as TGTGCCAGCAGCTTCGAAAGGGGTGGCTACACCTTC.

The V gene is TRBV18, the J gene TRBJ1-2; D gene unclear. The CDR3 runs 15 residues. Trimming removed 3 bases from V and 0 bases from J, with 11 bases in between. Germline lookup yields CDR1 KGHSH and CDR2 LQKENI. The CDR3 reads CASSPDASPNYGYTF. CDR3 bases: TGTGCCAGCTCACCGGATGCAAGCCCTAACTATGGCTACACCTTC.

This sequence joins TRBV6-1 and TRBJ2-3; 8 bases agree with TRBD2. Germline values: CDR1 MNHNS, CDR2 SASEGT. CDR3 size: 14 residues. Trimming removed 8 bases from V and 3 bases from J; junction bases left unmatched: 7. This chain's CDR3 is CASRGGPGTDTQYF. The CDR3, as DNA: TGTGCCAGCCGGGGGGGGCCCGGGACAGATACGCAGTATTTT.

The chain joins TRBV30 to TRBJ2-3, with a weak D call TRBD1 (7 bases). CDR1 is GTSNPN and CDR2 is SVGIG in the germline V gene (reference sequence). There are 16 residues in the CDR3. Trimming removed 5 bases from V and 2 bases from J, with 20 bases in between. CDR3 in DNA: TGTGCCTGGGTACGGGGGACAGTGAGTGACACAGATACGCAGTATTTT. Amino acid sequence: CAWVRGTVSDTDTQYF.

The chain uses TRBV5-4 and TRBJ1-1; weak D call: TRBD1 (6 bases). CDR1 and CDR2 (germline): SGHNT, YYREEE (reference sequence). V was pared by 4 bases and J by 0 bases, with 13 bases between. The CDR3 spans 15 residues. CDR3 bases: TGTGCCAGCAGCCCGACAGGCGGGGTGAACACTGAAGCTTTCTTT. This codes for CASSPTGGVNTEAFF.

This clone was seen a few times. In nucleotides, the CDR3 is TGTGCCACCTCATGGGACAGCGGGCTACGAGAGACCCAGTACTTC. Translation: CATSWDSGLRETQYF. The chain employs TRBV28 and TRBJ2-5, with a tentative D call TRBD1 (7 bases). V was shortened by 10 bases and J by 4 bases, with 22 bases between the two germline ends. The CDR3 runs 15 residues. The germline CDR1 and CDR2 sequences are MDHEN and SYDVKM.

This clone was seen a few times. The chain employs TRBV10-3 and TRBJ2-7; a weak D match, TRBD2 (6 bases). The CDR3 is 14 amino acids. The germline gives CDR1 ENHRY, CDR2 SYGVKD. Trimming removed 6 bases from V and 2 bases from J, with 14 bases in between. The CDR3, as DNA: TGTGCCATCAGGGCCGGGACTGCTACCTACGAGCAGTACTTC. As protein: CAIRAGTATYEQYF.

As concerns this clone: This specimen includes other DNA sequences encoding the same CDR3. The chain uses TRBV30 and TRBJ2-3; D gene unclear. From germline, CDR1 is GTSNPN and CDR2 SVGIG (reference sequence). The germline V and J ends were trimmed by 3 bases and 1 base, with 5 bases remaining between them. The CDR3 is 12 amino acids. CDR3 sequence (DNA): TGTGCCTGGAGCCCTGGCACAGATACGCAGTATTTT. Its translation is CAWSPGTDTQYF.

The rearrangement joins TRBV5-6 to TRBJ1-1; the D gene is possibly TRBD1 (5 bases). This CDR3 contains 14 residues. The V and J ends lost 2 bases and 1 base respectively, with 9 bases between them. CDR1 and CDR2 (germline): SGHDT, YYEEEE. In nucleotides, the CDR3 is TGTGCCAGCAGCTTCTGGACACAGAACACTGAAGCTTTCTTT. This codes for CASSFWTQNTEAFF.

The chain joins TRBV30 to TRBJ1-1, with D tentatively TRBD1 (5 bases). Trimming stripped 8 bases from V and 1 base from J, with 8 bases between. Germline CDR1 GTSNPN, CDR2 SVGIG (reference sequence). The CDR3 consists of 11 residues. CDR3 nucleotides: TGTGCCGGGACGGGGAACACTGAAGCTTTCTTT. This sequence encodes CAGTGNTEAFF.

This clone was recorded a few times. The chain recombines TRBV6-5 with TRBJ1-4; no definite D call. Germline V gene sequence: CDR1 MNHEY, CDR2 SVGAGI. The CDR3 covers 14 residues. Trimming removed 0 bases at V and 4 bases at J, with 6 bases between. The CDR3 DNA is TGTGCCAGCAGTTACTCGGCGCTTAATGAAAAACTGTTTTTT. Translated: CASSYSALNEKLFF.

This clone was observed a handful of times. The V call is TRBV25-1, the J call TRBJ1-5; possibly TRBD1 for D (5 bases). Trimming removed 8 bases from V and 5 bases from J, with 10 bases in between. Germline V gene sequence: CDR1 MGHDK, CDR2 SYGVNS. The CDR3 has 12 residues. CDR3 residues: CASGQGDQPQHF. In nucleotides, the CDR3 is TGTGCCAGCGGGCAAGGGGATCAGCCCCAGCATTTT.

As to this clone: Other DNA sequences in the same sample also yield this CDR3. The V and J genes are TRBV18 and TRBJ2-5; D gene ambiguous. Trimming pared 3 bases from V and 4 bases from J, leaving 3 bases between. Looked up from germline, CDR1 is KGHSH and CDR2 is LQKENI. The CDR3 runs 11 residues. CDR3 in DNA: TGTGCCAGCTCACCGCGAGAGACCCAGTACTTC. Amino acid sequence: CASSPRETQYF.

Comment on this clone: Other nucleotide sequences in the sample specify the same CDR3. The rearrangement uses TRBV2 and TRBJ2-2; no definite D call. Germline V gene data show CDR1 as SNHLY and CDR2 as FYNNEI. V lost 1 base and J 0 bases, leaving 6 bases between the germline ends. The CDR3 runs 15 residues. CDR3 sequence reads: CASSEVAANTGELFF. In nucleotides, the CDR3 is TGTGCCAGCAGTGAAGTGGCAGCGAACACCGGGGAGCTGTTTTTT.

The table lists this clone with a few counts. The chain combines TRBV29-1 with TRBJ2-3; D possibly corresponds to TRBD1 (6 bases). The V and J ends lost 5 bases and 2 bases respectively, with 14 bases between them. Germline V gene data show CDR1 as SQVTM and CDR2 as ANQGSEA. The CDR3 length is 14 residues. CDR3 region: CSVLDSAATDTQYF. The CDR3 DNA is TGCAGCGTTTTGGACAGCGCCGCCACAGATACGCAGTATTTT.